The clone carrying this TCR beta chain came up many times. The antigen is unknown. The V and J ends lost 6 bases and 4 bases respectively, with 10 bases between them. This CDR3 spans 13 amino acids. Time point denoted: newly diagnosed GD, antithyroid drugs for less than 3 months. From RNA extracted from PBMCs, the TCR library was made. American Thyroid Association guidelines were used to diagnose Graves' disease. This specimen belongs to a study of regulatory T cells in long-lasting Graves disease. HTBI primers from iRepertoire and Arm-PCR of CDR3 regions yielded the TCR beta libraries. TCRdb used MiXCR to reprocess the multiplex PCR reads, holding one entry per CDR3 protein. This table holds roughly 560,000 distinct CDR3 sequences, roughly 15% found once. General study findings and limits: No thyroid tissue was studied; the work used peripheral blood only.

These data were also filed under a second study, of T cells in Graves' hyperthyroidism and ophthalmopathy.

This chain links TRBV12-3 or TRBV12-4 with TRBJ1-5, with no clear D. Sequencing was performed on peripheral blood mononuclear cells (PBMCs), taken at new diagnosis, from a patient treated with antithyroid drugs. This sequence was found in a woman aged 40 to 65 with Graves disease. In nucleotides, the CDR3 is TGTGCCAGCAGGTTGACACTTAATCAGCCCCAGCATTTT. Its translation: CASRLTLNQPQHF.